The T cell receptor beta chain described here comes from a study of cytomegalovirus exposure and HLA in healthy donors. This table comes from immunoSEQ multiplex PCR, and its TCRdb copy is limited to in-frame clones, with some not included. The sample lists under 150,000 clones, roughly nine tenths occurring once. In germline, CDR1 is GTSNPN, CDR2 SVGIG (reference sequence). The CDR3 runs to 13 residues. V was cut by 1 base and J by 4 bases, with 10 bases left in between. The receptor comes from a man aged 18 to 29 in good health and CMV-seronegative. Sequenced material: PBMCs. This chain joins TRBV30 and TRBJ1-2; weak D call: TRBD1 (6 bases). Here the CDR3 DNA reads TGTGCCTGGAGTGGACAGGTTCTCTATGGCTACACCTTC. Translated, it gives CAWSGQVLYGYTF.